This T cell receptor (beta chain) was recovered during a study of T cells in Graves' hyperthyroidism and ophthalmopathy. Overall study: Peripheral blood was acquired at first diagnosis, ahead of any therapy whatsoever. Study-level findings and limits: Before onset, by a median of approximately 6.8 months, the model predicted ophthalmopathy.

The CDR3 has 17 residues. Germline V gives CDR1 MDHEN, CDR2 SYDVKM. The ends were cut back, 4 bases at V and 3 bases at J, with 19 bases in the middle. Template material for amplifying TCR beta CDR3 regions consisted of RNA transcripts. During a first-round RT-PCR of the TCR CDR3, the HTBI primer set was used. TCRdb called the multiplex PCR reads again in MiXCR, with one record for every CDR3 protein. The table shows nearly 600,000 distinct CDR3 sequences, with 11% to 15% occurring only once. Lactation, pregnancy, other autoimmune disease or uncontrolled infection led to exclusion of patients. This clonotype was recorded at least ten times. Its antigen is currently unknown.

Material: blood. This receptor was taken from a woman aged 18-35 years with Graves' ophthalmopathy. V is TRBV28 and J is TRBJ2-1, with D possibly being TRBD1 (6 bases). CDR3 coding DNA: TGTGCCAGCAGTTCCCAAGACAGCCCGGACAGCTACAATGAGCAGTTCTTC. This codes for CASSSQDSPDSYNEQFF.